This T cell receptor beta chain was identified during a study of shared clonotypes between healthy human individuals. Study-level results: Memory subsets generally showed lower estimated richness than naive subsets.

Memory CD4+ cells were the fraction left after CD45RA+ naive selection. The assay used deep level. The DNA input per sorted-subset replicate PCR was 150 to 200 ng, corresponding to some 33,000 T cell genomes. Measured with immunoSEQ multiplex PCR; TCRdb has only the in-frame clones, and not every one. The data show 1 million to 1.2 million clones, approximately 77% seen once. The V gene's germline CDR1 is MDHEN and CDR2 SYDVKM. The CDR3 has 10 amino acids. The V and J ends lost 6 bases and 11 bases respectively, with 9 bases between them. Concerning this clone itself: Its antigen is as yet unknown.

Sequencing was performed on memory CD4+ T cells from PBMCs. Stated subset: CD45RA-negative fraction. The chain uses TRBV28 and TRBJ2-3, with D unclear. This clonotype was obtained from a man aged 18 to 35 in good health. Some clones in this sample may be carry-over from other donors' samples. The CDR3 bases are TGTGCCAGCAGCCATAAGGAGCAGTATTTT. It is translated as CASSHKEQYF.